This TCR beta chain stems from a study of blood T cells in healthy people across ages. It was with a sample-barcoded 5' primer and a J-beta primer mix that a second PCR of about 6 to 11 cycles was run. TCRdb fed the 5' RACE reads into MiXCR, producing one record per CDR3 protein. The sample has 1.2 million to 1.5 million distinct CDR3 sequences; approximately 59% are singletons. In regard to this clonotype: Antigen specificity is unknown.

Per sample, extraction of total RNA gave at least 5 micrograms in every case. The CDR3 totals 15 residues. The ends were cut back, 4 bases at V and 3 bases at J, with 14 bases in the middle. Germline V CDR1 and CDR2: SGHRS, YFSETQ. Study-wide points: Both higher diversity and more naive CD4+ cells marked long-lived donors when set against aged donors.

This sequence originates from a man between 18 and 35 years old in good health. The material sequenced was blood. The chain has TRBV5-1 and TRBJ1-5, with a weak D call TRBD1 (6 bases). The chain's CDR3 is CASSISGESNQPQHF. In nucleotides, the CDR3 is TGCGCCAGCAGCATTTCAGGGGAGTCCAATCAGCCCCAGCATTTT.